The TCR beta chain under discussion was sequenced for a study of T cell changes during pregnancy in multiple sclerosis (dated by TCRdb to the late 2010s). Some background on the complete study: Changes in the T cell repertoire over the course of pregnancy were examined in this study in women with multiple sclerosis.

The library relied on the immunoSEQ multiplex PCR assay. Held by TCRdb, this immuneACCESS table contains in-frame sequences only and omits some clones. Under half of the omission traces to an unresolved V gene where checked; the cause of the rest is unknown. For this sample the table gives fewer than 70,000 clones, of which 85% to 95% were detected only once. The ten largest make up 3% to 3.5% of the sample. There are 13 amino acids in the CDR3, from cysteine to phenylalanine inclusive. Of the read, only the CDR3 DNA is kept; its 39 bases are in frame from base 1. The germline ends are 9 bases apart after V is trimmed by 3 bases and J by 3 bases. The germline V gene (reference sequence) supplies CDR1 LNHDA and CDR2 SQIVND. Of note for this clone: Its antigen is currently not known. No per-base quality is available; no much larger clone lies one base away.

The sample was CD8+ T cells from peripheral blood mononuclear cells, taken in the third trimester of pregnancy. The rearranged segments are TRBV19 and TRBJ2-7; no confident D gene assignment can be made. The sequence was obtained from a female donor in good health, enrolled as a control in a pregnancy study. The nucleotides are TGTGCCAGTAGTATTTCCGTTATCTACGAGCAGTACTTC. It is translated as CASSISVIYEQYF.